The present entry profiles one T cell receptor beta chain with its context. TCRdb's table, derived via immunoSEQ multiplex PCR, lists solely in-frame clones and lacks some. Altogether about 210,000 clones are present, about 83% being singletons, with the ten largest covering roughly 2.8%. This sample is drawn from a study of blood T cell repertoires in COVID-19. At the level of the study: The samples span acute and convalescent COVID-19 from the United States, Italy and Spain. T cells, B-cell-depleted T cells, or PBMCs provided the cDNA or gDNA that served as material.

This CDR3 comprises 16 residues. Germline V gene lookup returns CDR1 KGHDR and CDR2 SFDVKD. With V trimmed by 6 bases and J by 5 bases, 12 bases remained unmatched. The TCR was taken from a man between 50 and 59 years old with active or convalescent COVID-19. The chain employs TRBV24-1 and TRBJ1-5, with 7 positions matching TRBD1. Material: peripheral blood. In DNA, the CDR3 is TGTGCCACCAGTAGCAGGGGGTCTTCCGAATATCAGCCCCAGCATTTT. It encodes CATSSRGSSEYQPQHF.